A single sample is the source of the 14 T cell receptor beta chains below, sequenced in a study of technical replicates of blood from a few donors. Assay used: immunoSEQ multiplex PCR; TCRdb lists only in-frame clones, some missing. Of approximately 92,000 clones in the sample, 85% to 95% were seen once. Sequencing used T cells isolated from PBMCs. Receptor source: a human donor in good health.

The J gene is TRBJ2-5, the V gene TRBV5-6, with TRBD1 matching over 9 bases. The germline V gene encodes CDR1 SGHDT and CDR2 YYEEEE. V lost 4 bases to trimming and J lost 2 bases; unmatched junction nucleotides: 9. CDR3 length: 16 amino acids. The CDR3 loop is CASSRISTGGQETQYF. The CDR3, as DNA: TGTGCCAGCAGCCGCATCTCGACAGGGGGGCAAGAGACCCAGTACTTC.

The rearrangement joins TRBV5-4 to TRBJ1-2, with D unclear. V gave up 3 bases and J gave up 8 bases, with 8 bases separating them. Germline-derived CDR1 and CDR2 are SGHNT and YYREEE (reference sequence). The CDR3 length is 11 residues. In nucleotides, the CDR3 is TGTGCCAGCAGCTCCCCGGGGGGCTACACCTTC. It is translated as CASSSPGGYTF.

The rearrangement links TRBV4-3 to TRBJ2-2; D is perhaps TRBD2 (6 bases). Per the germline V gene, CDR1 is LGHNA and CDR2 is YSLEER. Trimming pared 4 bases from V and 4 bases from J, leaving 10 bases between. The length of the CDR3 is 14 residues. The CDR3 DNA follows: TGCGCCAGCAGCCTCACAGCGGGCACCGGGGAGCTGTTTTTT. Its protein is CASSLTAGTGELFF.

The V call is TRBV11-3, the J call TRBJ2-7; a possible D gene is TRBD2 (8 bases). From germline, CDR1 is SGHNT and CDR2 YENEEA. V lost 3 bases, J lost 0 bases, and 15 bases lay in between. CDR3 length: 16 amino acids. The CDR3 DNA sequence: TGTGCCAGCAGCTTCGGGGGGGACAGTTACTCCTACGAGCAGTACTTC. It encodes CASSFGGDSYSYEQYF.

The sample holds one count of this clone. Other DNA sequences in this specimen translate into the identical CDR3. The V call is TRBV27, the J call TRBJ2-7, with D perhaps TRBD1 (5 bases). The germline V gene encodes CDR1 MNHEY and CDR2 SMNVEV (reference sequence). CDR3 length equals 13 residues. Trimming pared 3 bases from V and 2 bases from J, leaving 8 bases between. In DNA form, the CDR3 reads TGTGCCAGCAGTTTGGGGCAGACCTACGAGCAGTACTTC. Translation: CASSLGQTYEQYF.

The genes are TRBV7-2 and TRBJ1-2, with TRBD1 matching over 9 bases. V lost 0 bases, J lost 7 bases, and 9 bases stayed unmatched. This CDR3 contains 16 residues. Per the germline V gene, CDR1 is SGHTA and CDR2 is FQGNSA. CDR3 bases: TGTGCCAGCAGCTTAGCGCCGGGACAGGGTTTATTTGGCTACACCTTC. Encoded protein: CASSLAPGQGLFGYTF. The full variable domain, its missing parts supplied by reference TRBV7-2 and TRBJ1-2, is GAGVSQSPSNKVTEKGKDVELRCDPISGHTALYWYRQSLGQGLEFLIYFQGNSAPDKSGLPSDRFSAERTGGSVSTLTIQRTQQEDSAVYLCASSLAPGQGLFGYTFGSGTRLTVV.

The rearrangement uses TRBV27 and TRBJ2-1; D possibly corresponds to TRBD2 (6 bases). The V and J ends lost 4 bases and 8 bases respectively, with 18 bases between them. The CDR3 has 15 residues. The germline gives CDR1 MNHEY, CDR2 SMNVEV (reference sequence). CDR3 sequence reads: CASSSGTLGSDEQFF. CDR3 sequence (DNA): TGTGCCAGCAGTTCCGGGACTCTCGGGTCCGATGAGCAGTTCTTC.

V and J are TRBV7-9 and TRBJ1-2, with TRBD1 identical over 11 bases. CDR1 is SEHNR and CDR2 is FQNEAQ in the germline V gene (reference sequence). V shed 5 bases, J shed 6 bases, and the junction held 5 bases outside the gene matches. The CDR3 has 14 residues. The CDR3 sequence is CASSPRDRGNGYTF. CDR3 DNA sequence: TGTGCCAGCAGCCCCCGGGACAGGGGGAATGGCTACACCTTC.

The chain links TRBV29-1 to TRBJ2-5; D is uncertain. The V and J ends lost 8 bases and 2 bases respectively, with 18 bases between them. The CDR3 is made up of 14 amino acids. Germline-derived CDR1 and CDR2 are SQVTM and ANQGSEA. CDR3 residues: CSTPLGSLQETQYF. DNA of the CDR3: TGCAGCACCCCCTTGGGCAGTCTTCAAGAGACCCAGTACTTC. The entire variable domain, with the rest obtained from reference TRBV29-1 and TRBJ2-5, is as follows: SAVISQKPSRDICQRGTSLTIQCQVDSQVTMMFWYRQQPGQSLTLIATANQGSEATYESGFVIDKFPISRPNLTFSTLTVSNMSPEDSSIYLCSTPLGSLQETQYFGPGTRLLVL.

CDR3 bases: TGTGCCAGCAGCCCGGGGGTGGCTGAAGCTTTCTTT. Translated: CASSPGVAEAFF. The chain joins TRBV5-8 to TRBJ1-1; weak D call: TRBD1 (5 bases). This CDR3 is built from 12 residues. CDR1 and CDR2 from the germline V gene are SGHTS and YDEGEE. V lost 4 bases, J lost 6 bases, and 10 bases lay in between.

Only one count was recorded for this clone. V and J are TRBV6-5 and TRBJ2-7, with 7 bases identical to TRBD1. V lost 8 bases, J lost 3 bases, and 7 bases stayed unmatched. Germline lookup yields CDR1 MNHEY and CDR2 SVGAGI. This CDR3 is 13 amino acids long. The CDR3 coding sequence is TGTGCCAGCGGAGAGGGGGCCTTCTACGAGCAGTACTTC. It translates to CASGEGAFYEQYF.

The rearrangement uses TRBV19 and TRBJ2-5; 7 nucleotides match TRBD1. This CDR3 is built from 14 residues. CDR1 and CDR2 from the germline V gene are LNHDA and SQIVND (reference sequence). After removal of 3 bases from V and 2 bases from J, the junction contained 3 bases not matched to a gene. The CDR3 is CASSIRGQQETQYF. In DNA form, the CDR3 reads TGTGCCAGTAGTATTAGGGGACAGCAAGAGACCCAGTACTTC.

The chain is built from TRBV7-7 and TRBJ2-5; TRBD1 aligns across 10 bases. V lost 5 bases, J lost 5 bases, and 8 bases stayed unmatched. The CDR3 contains 15 residues. From germline, CDR1 is SSHAT and CDR2 FNYEAQ (reference sequence). The CDR3 protein is CASSMFDRGLETQYF. The CDR3 coding sequence is TGTGCCAGCAGCATGTTTGACAGGGGGCTCGAGACCCAGTACTTC.

The chain combines TRBV28 with TRBJ2-3; D is perhaps TRBD2 (5 bases). Germline values: CDR1 MDHEN, CDR2 SYDVKM. V gave up 8 bases and J gave up 1 base, with 10 bases separating them. The CDR3 has 13 residues. The CDR3 region has the DNA TGTGCCAGCGAGCGGCCCGGCACAGATACGCAGTATTTT. Translation: CASERPGTDTQYF.